These 29 T cell receptor beta chains were sequenced from one sample in a study of cytomegalovirus exposure and HLA in healthy donors. 60 Vbeta and 13 Jbeta primers were used in PCR. Method: immunoSEQ multiplex PCR; TCRdb's copy keeps in-frame clones and lacks some. The sample yields 160,000 or so clones, around nine tenths seen once. The specimen was PBMCs. These receptors all come from a woman aged 18-29 years in good health and CMV-seronegative.

J is TRBJ2-7 and V is TRBV15; 7 positions agree with TRBD2. CDR3 size: 14 residues. In germline, CDR1 is LNHNV, CDR2 YYDKDF (reference sequence). With V trimmed by 7 bases and J by 4 bases, 10 bases remained unmatched. Here the CDR3 reads CATTAGRGGYEQYF. The CDR3 nucleotides read TGTGCCACCACGGCGGGGAGGGGAGGTTACGAGCAGTACTTC.

This chain joins TRBV29-1 and TRBJ1-1; D may be TRBD1 (5 bases). The germline V and J ends were trimmed by 1 base and 6 bases, with 15 bases remaining between them. The CDR3 length is 14 residues. CDR1 is SQVTM, CDR2 ANQGSEA, per germline. The CDR3 is CSVEGWTGGSEAFF. The CDR3 region has the DNA TGCAGCGTTGAAGGGTGGACGGGGGGATCTGAAGCTTTCTTT.

V is TRBV19 and J is TRBJ2-1, with 12 bases identical to TRBD2. V lost 8 bases and J lost 8; bases outside the gene matches: 16. This CDR3 region has 17 residues. Germline V gene data show CDR1 as LNHDA and CDR2 as SQIVND (reference sequence). The CDR3 loop reads CASSQAALAGGLYEQFF. The CDR3 nucleotides read TGTGCCAGTTCTCAGGCTGCCCTAGCGGGGGGGCTGTATGAGCAGTTCTTC.

V usage is TRBV5-5 and J usage is TRBJ2-3; 7 nucleotides line up with TRBD2. The CDR3 is 14 residues long. Germline trimming cut 4 bases from V and 2 bases from J; bases unmatched to any gene: 4. CDR1 and CDR2 from the germline V gene are SGHKS and YYEKEE (reference sequence). CDR3 loop: CASSMGLLTDTQYF. The CDR3 nucleotides are TGTGCCAGCAGCATGGGACTACTCACAGATACGCAGTATTTT.

The chain couples TRBV28 to TRBJ1-5; 7 positions agree with TRBD1. The V and J ends lost 4 bases and 6 bases, in that order; junction bases with no gene match: 15. The CDR3 has 17 amino acids. The V gene's germline CDR1 is MDHEN and CDR2 SYDVKM. The CDR3 coding sequence is TGTGCCAGCAGTTCAATTTTGTTAGGGGGCCGTGTTCAGCCCCAGCATTTT. Its protein is CASSSILLGGRVQPQHF.

V gene TRBV6-1 combines with J gene TRBJ2-6; 11 positions match TRBD2. There are 20 residues in the CDR3. The junction had 13 bases not matched to a gene; V was cut back by 3 bases and J by 3 bases. The V gene's germline CDR1 is MNHNS and CDR2 SASEGT. The CDR3: CASSDRLTSGSSYGANVLTF. The CDR3 DNA is TGTGCCAGCAGTGATCGCCTAACTAGCGGGAGTTCATATGGGGCCAACGTCCTGACTTTC.

The rearrangement uses TRBV27 and TRBJ2-5, with a tentative D call TRBD2 (5 bases). Germline CDR1 is MNHEY and CDR2 is SMNVEV (reference sequence). Trimming left V 5 bases short and J 4 bases short, with 17 bases between. The CDR3 loop spans 15 amino acids. CDR3: CASSPLPGISETQYF. In DNA, the CDR3 is TGTGCCAGCAGTCCCCTCCCCGGGATCTCAGAGACCCAGTACTTC.

In this sample, this clone turned up once. V usage is TRBV9 and J usage is TRBJ2-3; 7 bases are shared with TRBD1. V shed 4 bases, J shed 0 bases, and the junction held 8 bases outside the gene matches. The CDR3 spans 16 residues. Germline values: CDR1 SGDLS, CDR2 YYNGEE. CDR3 region: CASSTGQAPSTDTQYF. Written as DNA, the CDR3 is TGTGCCAGCAGCACAGGACAGGCCCCCAGCACAGATACGCAGTATTTT.

The chain has TRBV18 and TRBJ1-4; tentative D call: TRBD1 (6 bases). Germline V lookup: CDR1 KGHSH, CDR2 LQKENI. Trimming took off 2 bases at V and 7 bases at J, with 20 bases between the two ends. CDR3 size: 17 residues. The CDR3 here is CASSPILGPGAIEKLFF. For the CDR3, the DNA is TGTGCCAGCTCACCAATTTTGGGGCCAGGGGCAATTGAAAAACTGTTTTTT. Based on the CDR3 plus reference TRBV18 and TRBJ1-4, the full variable domain is NAGVMQNPRHLVRRRGQEARLRCSPMKGHSHVYWYRQLPEEGLKFMVYLQKENIIDESGMPKERFSAEFPKEGPSILRIQQVVRGDSAAYFCASSPILGPGAIEKLFFGSGTQLSVL.

The gene calls are TRBV28 and TRBJ1-4; 8 bases agree with TRBD1. CDR3 length: 16 residues. Per the germline V gene, CDR1 is MDHEN and CDR2 is SYDVKM. CDR3 sequence reads: CASVTGVIVSNEKLFF. The CDR3 DNA sequence: TGTGCTTCTGTGACAGGGGTTATTGTATCTAATGAAAAACTGTTTTTT.

J is TRBJ2-2 and V is TRBV4-2, with 10 bases lining up with TRBD2. This CDR3 spans 15 amino acids. J lost 15 bases, V lost 0 bases, and 10 bases had no gene match. Looked up from germline, CDR1 is LGHNA and CDR2 is YNFKEQ. The CDR3, as DNA: TGTGCCAGCAGCCAAGAGGCTAGCGGGAGAGCCCTTTTGTTTTTT. This gives the protein CASSQEASGRALLFF.

This rearrangement joins TRBV5-4 to TRBJ2-2; 12 bases match TRBD2. The V segment lost 0 bases and the J segment 10 bases; nucleotides outside the gene matches: 4. Germline loops: CDR1 SGHNT, CDR2 YYREEE (reference sequence). This CDR3 spans 15 amino acids. As DNA, the CDR3 is TGTGCCAGCAGCTTGGCTAGCGGGGGGGCCCTGGAGCTGTTTTTT. Residues: CASSLASGGALELFF.

The V and J genes are TRBV7-2 and TRBJ2-7, with D tentatively TRBD2 (6 bases). The CDR3 is made up of 13 amino acids. CDR1 is SGHTA and CDR2 is FQGNSA in the germline V gene. Trimming removed 5 bases at V and 6 bases at J, with 14 bases between. The CDR3 here is CASSQLGTLEQYF. CDR3 DNA sequence: TGTGCCAGCAGCCAGCTAGGGACTCTCGAGCAGTACTTC.

This chain links TRBV19 with TRBJ2-1; TRBD1 is a possible D gene (6 bases). CDR1 and CDR2 (germline): LNHDA, SQIVND (reference sequence). The V end was cut by 6 bases, the J end by 4 bases, with 19 bases between. The CDR3 has 16 amino acids. CDR3 in amino acids: CASSHWTDRIYNEQFF. CDR3 nucleotides: TGTGCCAGTAGCCACTGGACAGATCGGATTTACAATGAGCAGTTCTTC.

DNA for the CDR3: TGTGCCAGCAGCTCCCGCGCCGGGACAGGGAAGGACACTGAAGCTTTCTTT. As protein: CASSSRAGTGKDTEAFF. This rearrangement joins TRBV7-9 to TRBJ1-1; 9 nucleotides agree with TRBD1. The CDR3 runs to 17 residues. Trimming cost V 4 bases and J 3 bases; bases outside gene matches: 12. The V gene's germline CDR1 is SEHNR and CDR2 FQNEAQ (reference sequence).

The chain employs TRBV14 and TRBJ2-7; a possible D gene is TRBD1 (6 bases). The CDR3 totals 13 residues. Germline values: CDR1 SGHDN, CDR2 FVKESK. V dropped 4 bases and J dropped 3 bases, with 10 bases sitting between them. CDR3 sequence: CASSLIRGYEQYF. The DNA for the CDR3 is TGTGCCAGCAGCCTAATCAGGGGCTACGAGCAGTACTTC.

The chain uses TRBV30 and TRBJ1-2, with 7 bases identical to TRBD1. After removal of 2 bases from V and 5 bases from J, the junction contained 8 bases not matched to a gene. CDR3 size: 14 residues. Germline CDR1 reads GTSNPN; CDR2 reads SVGIG (reference sequence). In DNA form, the CDR3 reads TGTGCCTGGAGTATAGGGGGCGCCCTGTATGGCTACACCTTC. This gives the protein CAWSIGGALYGYTF.

The chain employs TRBV27 and TRBJ1-5; D gene uncertain. The germline V and J ends were trimmed by 4 bases and 1 base, with 11 bases remaining between them. The CDR3 sequence is 15 residues long. Germline CDR1 is MNHEY and CDR2 is SMNVEV (reference sequence). The CDR3 spells CASSSLGVSNQPQHF. The CDR3 DNA reads TGTGCCAGCAGTTCCCTCGGGGTAAGCAATCAGCCCCAGCATTTT.

This chain connects TRBV7-9 to TRBJ2-5; TRBD2 matches 9 bases. The V gene's germline CDR1 is SEHNR and CDR2 FQNEAQ (reference sequence). J lost 2 bases, V lost 1 base, and 14 bases had no gene match. This CDR3 has 19 amino acids. In DNA form, the CDR3 reads TGTGCCAGCAGCTTAGGGTGGAGGCTAGCGGGGACTCCACAAGAGACCCAGTACTTC. It is translated as CASSLGWRLAGTPQETQYF. The whole variable domain, filled in from reference TRBV7-9 and TRBJ2-5, reads DTGVSQNPRHKITKRGQNVTFRCDPISEHNRLYWYRQTLGQGPEFLTYFQNEAQLEKSRLLSDRFSAERPKGSFSTLEIQRTEQGDSAMYLCASSLGWRLAGTPQETQYFGPGTRLLVL.

The V and J genes are TRBV7-8 and TRBJ1-2, with D unresolved. This CDR3 has 15 residues. Trimming removed 5 bases from V and 4 bases from J, with 17 bases in between. Germline-derived CDR1 and CDR2 are SGHVS and FQNEAQ. CDR3 in DNA: TGTGCCAGCAGCCCCGAGAGAGGGTCGGGCTATGGCTACACCTTC. It yields the protein CASSPERGSGYGYTF.

This chain joins TRBV25-1 and TRBJ2-2; D is unresolved. Per the germline V gene, CDR1 is MGHDK and CDR2 is SYGVNS. The CDR3 runs to 13 residues. V was clipped by 7 bases and J by 1 base, with 7 bases between them. The DNA of the CDR3 is TGTGCCAGCATCAGTGGGAACACCGGGGAGCTGTTTTTT. It codes for CASISGNTGELFF.

This chain joins TRBV5-4 and TRBJ2-2, with D possibly matching TRBD1 (6 bases). Germline V gene data show CDR1 as SGHNT and CDR2 as YYREEE (reference sequence). The CDR3 is 15 residues long. Trimming pared 4 bases from V and 8 bases from J, leaving 18 bases between. CDR3 sequence (DNA): TGTGCCAGCAGCCCTTTTCCAAGGGGGTTGGGGGAGCTGTTTTTT. Its translation is CASSPFPRGLGELFF.

This clone was counted once. The gene calls are TRBV29-1 and TRBJ1-2, with D possibly TRBD1 on 6 matching bases. From germline, CDR1 is SQVTM and CDR2 ANQGSEA. V was cut by 1 base and J by 7 bases, with 13 bases left in between. This CDR3 spans 13 amino acids. The chain's CDR3 is CSVEGVGGSGYTF. The CDR3 DNA reads as TGCAGCGTTGAAGGGGTAGGGGGATCTGGCTACACCTTC.

This chain links TRBV7-9 with TRBJ1-1, with a possible D match to TRBD1 (6 bases). Germline-derived CDR1 and CDR2 are SEHNR and FQNEAQ (reference sequence). Trimming stripped 2 bases from V and 1 base from J, with 11 bases between. The CDR3 loop spans 15 amino acids. The CDR3 here is CASSLNRDPNTEAFF. The CDR3 DNA is TGTGCCAGCAGCTTAAACAGGGACCCGAACACTGAAGCTTTCTTT.

This chain connects TRBV27 to TRBJ1-2; 7 nucleotides agree with TRBD1. The J segment lost 8 bases and the V segment lost 4 bases, leaving 7 bases of the junction unmatched. Germline V gives CDR1 MNHEY, CDR2 SMNVEV (reference sequence). The CDR3 has 13 amino acids. The CDR3 DNA follows: TGTGCCAGCAGTTCACAGGGGCGGGGAGGCTACACCTTC. It translates to CASSSQGRGGYTF.

This clone was observed once. The rearrangement joins TRBV11-3 to TRBJ2-7; 8 positions agree with TRBD2. The CDR3 length is 16 residues. V dropped 3 bases and J dropped 4; count of bases not matched to a gene: 11. Germline V gene lookup returns CDR1 SGHNT and CDR2 YENEEA. CDR3 protein: CASSFPVRAGGYEQYF. The CDR3 nucleotides read TGTGCCAGCAGCTTCCCCGTTAGGGCGGGGGGTTACGAGCAGTACTTC.

The rearrangement joins TRBV7-9 to TRBJ2-3; D not certain. CDR1 and CDR2 from the germline V gene are SEHNR and FQNEAQ (reference sequence). V was cut by 1 base and J by 6 bases, with 14 bases left in between. The CDR3 has 15 amino acids. The CDR3 protein is CASSLVGGAVDTQYF. For the CDR3, the DNA is TGTGCCAGCAGCTTAGTTGGCGGCGCAGTGGATACGCAGTATTTT.

This chain links TRBV19 with TRBJ1-1; D perhaps matches TRBD1 (6 bases). Germline V gives CDR1 LNHDA, CDR2 SQIVND (reference sequence). V was pared by 6 bases and J by 3 bases, with 17 bases between. This CDR3 comprises 15 residues. CDR3 DNA sequence: TGTGCCAGTAGCGACAGGCCGCAACTTTACACTGAAGCTTTCTTT. It codes for CASSDRPQLYTEAFF.

This chain joins TRBV19 and TRBJ2-1; TRBD2 aligns across 8 bases. Germline CDR1 is LNHDA and CDR2 is SQIVND (reference sequence). This CDR3 is built from 14 residues. Germline trimming cut 7 bases from V and 5 bases from J; bases unmatched to any gene: 7. The CDR3 nucleotides read TGTGCCAGTACCGCACTAGCGGATAACAATGAGCAGTTCTTC. This encodes CASTALADNNEQFF.